This TCR beta chain originates from a study of lymphopenia after photon versus proton radiotherapy. General study points: Post-nadir diversity loss with photons came from oligoclonal expansion, particularly CD8+ Temra cells. In patients who died, overall survival fell as post-nadir TCR diversity dropped more. Authors raise, but do not show, better survival with proton therapy. Under photons, naive T cells and diversity fell while effector/memory populations rose.

Repertoires were generated with immunoSEQ multiplex PCR, while TCRdb's copy carries only in-frame clones and drops some. This sample yields about 160,000 clones, of which about 88% are seen a single time; around 4.7% belongs to the top ten. Turning to this clone: The antigen is undetermined.

CDR3 length: 16 residues. V lost 10 bases and J lost 2, with 20 bases in between. CDR1 LNHNV and CDR2 YYDKDF come from the germline V gene (reference sequence). The chain joins TRBV15 to TRBJ1-4; a weak D match, TRBD1 (5 bases). The sequence was obtained from a man aged 45-60 years with gastric cancer. The sample consisted of peripheral blood, taken from a patient treated with photon-based radiotherapy. The chain's CDR3 is CAIGERGVRTNEKLFF. CDR3 DNA sequence: TGTGCCATCGGAGAGAGAGGGGTTAGGACTAATGAAAAACTGTTTTTT.